The 8 T cell receptor beta chains listed next were all sequenced from one sample in a study of cytomegalovirus exposure and HLA in healthy donors. The PCR ran on 60 Vbeta and 13 Jbeta primers. TCRdb's table, derived via immunoSEQ multiplex PCR, lists solely in-frame clones and lacks some. The data show roughly 190,000 clones, 79% seen once. The source material was PBMCs. Receptors originate from a woman between 45 and 65 years old in good health and CMV-seronegative.

The V and J genes are TRBV7-8 and TRBJ1-1; D uncertain. Trimming left V 5 bases short and J 2 bases short, with 9 bases between. The germline V gene encodes CDR1 SGHVS and CDR2 FQNEAQ. The CDR3 covers 13 residues. This chain's CDR3 is CASSREFNTEAFF. The CDR3, as DNA: TGTGCCAGCAGCCGGGAGTTCAACACTGAAGCTTTCTTT.

The rearrangement uses TRBV4-3 and TRBJ2-3; 8 bases are a match to TRBD1. The CDR3 has 17 amino acids. Germline CDR1 reads LGHNA; CDR2 reads YSLEER. Losses at the gene ends were 0 bases for V and 1 base for J; bases not matched to a gene: 6. The CDR3 loop reads CASSQDIGQGGTDTQYF. CDR3 coding DNA: TGCGCCAGCAGCCAAGATATCGGACAGGGAGGCACAGATACGCAGTATTTT.

This chain connects TRBV2 to TRBJ2-2; 8 bases line up with TRBD1. The V gene's germline CDR1 is SNHLY and CDR2 FYNNEI. V trimming: 11 bases; J trimming: 7 bases; junction bases outside the gene matches: 15. This CDR3 is 15 amino acids long. DNA for the CDR3: TGTGCCTCCGCAATGCAGGGGGCGCGGGGCGGGGAGCTGTTTTTT. This encodes CASAMQGARGGELFF.

The V and J genes are TRBV6-1 and TRBJ2-3, with TRBD1 matching over 7 bases. Per germline, CDR1 MNHNS and CDR2 SASEGT. The length of the CDR3 is 13 residues. V shed 7 bases and J 2 bases; nucleotides not matched to a gene: 3. CDR3 sequence reads: CASMTGNTDTQYF. CDR3 DNA sequence: TGTGCCAGCATGACAGGGAACACAGATACGCAGTATTTT.

The rearrangement uses TRBV28 and TRBJ2-1, with 7 bases aligning to TRBD2. Germline V gene sequence: CDR1 MDHEN, CDR2 SYDVKM. The length of the CDR3 is 14 residues. With V trimmed by 10 bases and J by 5 bases, 11 bases remained unmatched. The CDR3 sequence is CATMVSGANNEQFF. In DNA, the CDR3 is TGTGCCACCATGGTCAGCGGGGCTAACAATGAGCAGTTCTTC.

The J gene is TRBJ2-7, the V gene TRBV19; D is unresolved. The germline CDR1 and CDR2 sequences are LNHDA and SQIVND (reference sequence). Trimming removed 6 bases at V and 0 bases at J, with 9 bases between. The CDR3 has 13 amino acids. In nucleotides, the CDR3 is TGTGCCAGTAGCGTACAAACCTCCTACGAGCAGTACTTC. Protein: CASSVQTSYEQYF. Based on the CDR3 plus reference TRBV19 and TRBJ2-7, the full variable domain is DGGITQSPKYLFRKEGQNVTLSCEQNLNHDAMYWYRQDPGQGLRLIYYSQIVNDFQKGDIAEGYSVSREKKESFPLTVTSAQKNPTAFYLCASSVQTSYEQYFGPGTRLTVT.

The V gene is TRBV28, the J gene TRBJ2-7; no definite D call. CDR1 MDHEN and CDR2 SYDVKM come from the germline V gene. V was clipped by 1 base and J by 0 bases, with 7 bases between them. This CDR3 comprises 14 residues. This chain's CDR3 is CASSLLADSYEQYF. The CDR3 nucleotides are TGTGCCAGCAGTTTATTGGCAGACTCCTACGAGCAGTACTTC.

The chain is built from TRBV6-5 and TRBJ1-2; 7 bases align to TRBD1. J was trimmed by 2 bases and V by 5 bases; bases with no gene match: 8. CDR1 and CDR2 from the germline V gene are MNHEY and SVGAGI. The CDR3 is 15 residues long. The CDR3 loop reads CASSGRQGQNYGYTF. Here the CDR3 DNA reads TGTGCCAGCAGTGGCAGACAGGGACAGAACTATGGCTACACCTTC.